A selection of T cell receptor beta chains follows, all from one sample in a study of OX40 agonist ivuxolimab in advanced cancers. Using immunoSEQ multiplex PCR, the repertoire was profiled, and TCRdb retains in-frame clones only, with some absent. The profile shows 45,000 to 60,000 clones, 80% to 90% of them singletons. The sequencing here drew on CD4+ or CD8+ T cells sorted from blood, taken in a trial of the OX40 agonist ivuxolimab. The source is an adult with an advanced solid tumor such as melanoma, head and neck, liver or kidney cancer. Each CDR3 is given with its conserved first and last residue. Fields, in order: J gene, D gene, clone size, V gene, CDR3 protein, CDR3 DNA. A D gene is named only where the DNA matches it firmly. Only part of the rows carry a size: once, few, many, or a class if the clone is expanded.

j_gene: TRBJ1-3
d_gene: .
abundance: .
v_gene: TRBV5-6
CDR3aa: CASSPYKDNSGNTIYF
CDR3nt: TGTGCCAGCAGCCCCTATAAAGATAACTCTGGAAACACCATATATTTT

j_gene: TRBJ2-2
d_gene: TRBD2
abundance: few
v_gene: TRBV9
CDR3aa: CASSATSGRTNTGELFF
CDR3nt: TGTGCCAGCAGCGCAACTAGCGGGAGGACGAACACCGGGGAGCTGTTTTTT

j_gene: TRBJ1-6
d_gene: .
abundance: once
v_gene: TRBV5-1
CDR3aa: CASSLGSSYNSPLHF
CDR3nt: TGCGCCAGCAGCTTAGGTAGCTCCTATAATTCACCCCTCCACTTT

j_gene: TRBJ2-7
d_gene: TRBD2
abundance: .
v_gene: TRBV6-5
CDR3aa: CASSLGGNYEQYF
CDR3nt: TGTGCCAGCAGCCTCGGGGGGAACTACGAGCAGTACTTC

j_gene: TRBJ2-2
d_gene: TRBD2
abundance: .
v_gene: TRBV2
CDR3aa: CARGLAVNTGELFF
CDR3nt: TGTGCCAGGGGACTAGCGGTGAACACCGGGGAGCTGTTTTTT

j_gene: TRBJ2-2
d_gene: .
abundance: .
v_gene: TRBV7-2
CDR3aa: CASSFQRNTGELFF
CDR3nt: TGTGCCAGCAGCTTCCAGAGGAACACCGGGGAGCTGTTTTTT

j_gene: TRBJ2-6
d_gene: .
abundance: .
v_gene: TRBV28
CDR3aa: CASSVIDSGANVLTF
CDR3nt: TGTGCCAGCAGTGTAATAGACTCTGGGGCCAACGTCCTGACTTTC

j_gene: TRBJ2-5
d_gene: TRBD1
abundance: .
v_gene: TRBV7-8
CDR3aa: CASSPRQGGETQYF
CDR3nt: TGTGCCAGCAGCCCCAGACAGGGGGGAGAGACCCAGTACTTC

j_gene: TRBJ2-3
d_gene: TRBD2
abundance: .
v_gene: TRBV28
CDR3aa: CASSLEGTGLAGGTDTQYF
CDR3nt: TGTGCCAGCAGTTTAGAGGGGACGGGACTAGCGGGGGGAACAGATACGCAGTATTTT

j_gene: TRBJ2-5
d_gene: .
abundance: .
v_gene: TRBV5-1
CDR3aa: CASSLGNRLETQYF
CDR3nt: TGCGCCAGCAGCTTGGGGAACAGGCTAGAGACCCAGTACTTC

j_gene: TRBJ2-5
d_gene: TRBD2
abundance: .
v_gene: TRBV28
CDR3aa: CASKSSGSWETQYF
CDR3nt: TGTGCCAGCAAGAGTAGCGGGAGCTGGGAGACCCAGTACTTC

j_gene: TRBJ1-2
d_gene: TRBD1
abundance: .
v_gene: TRBV5-4
CDR3aa: CASSLRGTGGLPLYGYTF
CDR3nt: TGTGCCAGCAGCTTGAGGGGGACAGGGGGTTTGCCGCTGTATGGCTACACCTTC

j_gene: TRBJ1-1
d_gene: TRBD1
abundance: .
v_gene: TRBV29-1
CDR3aa: CSVEGQGDRTEAFF
CDR3nt: TGCAGCGTTGAGGGCCAGGGGGATAGAACTGAAGCTTTCTTT

j_gene: TRBJ2-3
d_gene: .
abundance: .
v_gene: TRBV19
CDR3aa: CASSITDTDTQYF
CDR3nt: TGTGCCAGTAGTATTACGGACACAGATACGCAGTATTTT

j_gene: TRBJ2-7
d_gene: .
abundance: .
v_gene: TRBV5-1
CDR3aa: CASSPRGLENEQYF
CDR3nt: TGCGCCAGCAGCCCTCGGGGGTTGGAGAACGAGCAGTACTTC

j_gene: TRBJ1-3
d_gene: TRBD1
abundance: .
v_gene: TRBV11-1
CDR3aa: CASSLTGDGNTIYF
CDR3nt: TGTGCCAGCAGCTTGACAGGGGACGGAAACACCATATATTTT

j_gene: TRBJ1-4
d_gene: TRBD1
abundance: .
v_gene: TRBV27
CDR3aa: CASWRQGNEKLFF
CDR3nt: TGTGCCAGCTGGAGACAGGGGAATGAAAAACTGTTTTTT

j_gene: TRBJ2-7
d_gene: TRBD1
abundance: .
v_gene: TRBV7-2
CDR3aa: CASSLGPGQGYEQYF
CDR3nt: TGTGCCAGCAGCTTAGGACCAGGACAGGGTTACGAGCAGTACTTC

j_gene: TRBJ1-2
d_gene: .
abundance: .
v_gene: TRBV28
CDR3aa: CASSPGTKNYGYTF
CDR3nt: TGTGCCAGCAGCCCTGGGACGAAAAACTATGGCTACACCTTC

j_gene: TRBJ2-3
d_gene: .
abundance: .
v_gene: TRBV5-1
CDR3aa: CASSLPTDTQYF
CDR3nt: TGCGCCAGCAGCTTACCCACAGATACGCAGTATTTT

j_gene: TRBJ1-1
d_gene: .
abundance: once
v_gene: TRBV2
CDR3aa: CASRVYGGSNTEAFF
CDR3nt: TGTGCCAGCCGGGTCTATGGGGGTTCGAACACTGAAGCTTTCTTT

j_gene: TRBJ2-7
d_gene: TRBD1
abundance: .
v_gene: TRBV6-1
CDR3aa: CASNRQGTYEQYF
CDR3nt: TGTGCCAGCAATCGACAGGGAACCTACGAGCAGTACTTC

j_gene: TRBJ2-1
d_gene: TRBD1
abundance: once
v_gene: TRBV28
CDR3aa: CASRTAGTVNNEQFF
CDR3nt: TGTGCCAGCAGAACAGCCGGGACAGTTAACAATGAGCAGTTCTTC

j_gene: TRBJ2-7
d_gene: .
abundance: .
v_gene: TRBV30
CDR3aa: CAWSGPYEQYF
CDR3nt: TGTGCCTGGAGTGGACCTTACGAGCAGTACTTC

j_gene: TRBJ2-7
d_gene: TRBD1
abundance: .
v_gene: TRBV5-1
CDR3aa: CASSYDRGQGEQYF
CDR3nt: TGCGCCAGCAGCTACGACAGGGGCCAGGGGGAGCAGTACTTC

j_gene: TRBJ2-1
d_gene: .
abundance: .
v_gene: TRBV28
CDR3aa: CASSVNEQFF
CDR3nt: TGTGCCAGCAGTGTCAATGAGCAGTTCTTC

j_gene: TRBJ2-2
d_gene: .
abundance: few
v_gene: TRBV5-1
CDR3aa: CASSENRVGNTGELFF
CDR3nt: TGCGCCAGCAGCGAAAACAGGGTAGGGAACACCGGGGAGCTGTTTTTT

j_gene: TRBJ2-7
d_gene: .
abundance: .
v_gene: TRBV5-1
CDR3aa: CASSPSRGTYEQYF
CDR3nt: TGCGCCAGCAGCCCGAGTAGGGGGACCTACGAGCAGTACTTC